The clone carrying this T cell receptor (beta chain) occurred many times. Its antigen remains unknown. Healthy Caucasians made up all donors. TCRdb reprocessed the 5' RACE reads with MiXCR, giving one entry per CDR3 protein. The sample shows about 660,000 distinct CDR3 sequences, 8.5% to 9.5% of them seen only once. This record comes from a study of identical twins. Study observations and caveats: Twin pairs' shared out-of-frame alpha sequences were enriched in low generation probability. A cross-sectional statistical analysis, not follow-up of the same donors, supported the conclusions.

These data were also reused for a study on yellow fever vaccine responses in identical twins.

The TCR originated in a woman aged 18-35 years in good health. Sequencing was performed on PBMCs.

CDR3 sequence: CAWSTRNTEAFF. In nucleotides, the CDR3 is TGTGCCTGGAGTACAAGGAACACTGAAGCTTTCTTT. This chain joins TRBV30 and TRBJ1-1; D is unclear. Germline-derived CDR1 and CDR2 are GTSNPN and SVGIG (reference sequence). V dropped 2 bases and J dropped 1 base, with 5 bases sitting between them. CDR3 length: 12 residues.